This T cell receptor beta chain was sequenced during a study of T-cell memory formation after mild COVID-19. Constant-segment-primed 5'RACE gave TCR alpha and TCR beta cDNA libraries with sample barcodes and UMIs. TCRdb fed the 5' RACE reads into MiXCR, producing one record per CDR3 protein. The sample yields approximately 480,000 distinct CDR3 sequences, approximately 18% seen once. The table lists this clonotype with a few counts. Its antigen is still unknown. The study's findings and limits: Clones that contracted from day 15 to 85 had balanced CD4/CD8; later expanders were CD4+ biased.

CDR1 and CDR2 (germline): SEHNR, FQNEAQ (reference sequence). The CDR3 spans 18 residues. Trimming at V came to 4 bases and at J to 1 base, leaving 7 bases not matched to a gene. This sequence joins TRBV7-9 and TRBJ2-5; 15 bases map to TRBD2. The origin of this receptor is an adult woman who had mild COVID-19 (a few samples of this study predate the infection). Cell type and time point are not known. The sample taken for sequencing was PBMCs or a T cell subset sorted from them (not recorded which). The CDR3 DNA reads TGTGCCAGCAGCTCCCCGGGACTAGCGGGGGGAAGCCAAGAGACCCAGTACTTC. Residues: CASSSPGLAGGSQETQYF.